This T cell receptor (beta chain) was observed in a study of blood T cell repertoires in COVID-19. This CDR3 spans 15 amino acids. Germline V gene lookup returns CDR1 SGHRS and CDR2 YFSETQ. V shed 0 bases and J 3 bases; nucleotides not matched to a gene: 4. Profiling relied on immunoSEQ multiplex PCR, and the TCRdb table lists in-frame clones only, not all of them. The profile shows some 120,000 clones, more than 75% of them singletons. V gene TRBV5-1 combines with J gene TRBJ2-7; 9 nucleotides align to TRBD1. The TCR sequence derives from a middle-aged man with acute or convalescent COVID-19. The sample consisted of peripheral blood. CDR3 DNA sequence: TGCGCCAGCAGCTTGGGGACAGGGGTATTCTACGAGCAGTACTTC. Its translation: CASSLGTGVFYEQYF.